These 24 T cell receptor beta chains were all obtained from the same sample, sequenced in a study of T cell repertoires in aging, cancer and after chemotherapy. Rearranged V-D-J TRB sequences were amplified with a mixed TRB-A/B primer pool. TCRdb ran MiXCR on the multiplex PCR reads and lists one entry per CDR3 protein. The profile covers under 1,500 distinct CDR3 sequences, with roughly a quarter appearing a single time and about two fifths taken by the ten largest. TCR beta rearrangements were amplified from peripheral blood genomic DNA. The sequenced material came from blood. Receptor source: a human donor with a solid tumor.

In its sample, this clonotype was seen a few times. The chain carries TRBV20-1 and TRBJ2-4; D is possibly TRBD1 (6 bases). This CDR3 has 16 residues. Germline V gene sequence: CDR1 DFQATT, CDR2 SNEGSKA (reference sequence). With 7 bases removed from V and 0 bases from J, the gap between germline ends came to 19 bases. The CDR3 loop is CSVGGTQTLAKNIQYF. In nucleotides, the CDR3 is TGCAGTGTAGGGGGAACACAAACTCTAGCCAAAAACATTCAGTACTTC.

The chain uses TRBV20-1 and TRBJ2-3, with D unresolved. Germline V lookup: CDR1 DFQATT, CDR2 SNEGSKA (reference sequence). The CDR3 is made up of 14 amino acids. Trimming removed 6 bases from V and 2 bases from J, with 15 bases in between. CDR3 sequence reads: CSAPMIASTDTQYF. CDR3 coding DNA: TGCAGTGCCCCAATGATAGCTTCCACAGATACGCAGTATTTT.

The chain links TRBV5-1 to TRBJ1-2; D call uncertain. The ends were cut back, 2 bases at V and 9 bases at J, with 14 bases in the middle. Germline CDR1 is SGHRS and CDR2 is YFSETQ. The CDR3 loop spans 13 amino acids. CDR3 loop: CASSFDPAVSYTF. As DNA, the CDR3 is TGCGCCAGCAGCTTTGACCCGGCGGTGAGCTACACCTTC.

By sample fraction, this clonotype is medium-sized. The rearrangement joins TRBV7-2 to TRBJ2-7; possibly TRBD1 for D (5 bases). Trimming stripped 4 bases from V and 1 base from J, with 11 bases between. CDR3 length: 14 residues. Germline loops: CDR1 SGHTA, CDR2 FQGNSA. CDR3 bases: TGTGCCAGCAGCTCCTCCAGGACATCCTACGAGCAGTACTTC. Its protein product is CASSSSRTSYEQYF.

V is TRBV28 and J is TRBJ1-3; no reliable D call. CDR1 is MDHEN, CDR2 SYDVKM, per germline. This CDR3 is 13 amino acids long. Trimming cost V 7 bases and J 4 bases, with 11 bases left between them. The CDR3 DNA reads TGTGCCAGCAAAATGGTTGACGGAAACACCATATATTTT. Residues: CASKMVDGNTIYF.

Concerning this clonotype itself: A read error may be the cause here, since a much bigger clone is one base away. The conserved closing phenylalanine or tryptophan is absent in this CDR3, likely reflecting a read error. The chain is built from TRBV7-6 and TRBJ2-2, with 8 bases fitting TRBD1. From germline, CDR1 is SGHVS and CDR2 FNYEAQ. V lost 6 bases, J lost 13 bases, and 16 bases stayed unmatched. The CDR3 covers 15 residues. CDR3 DNA sequence: TGTGCCAGCAGTTACCAGACAGGGGAAATGTCGGGGCTGTTTCTT. Encoded protein: CASSYQTGEMSGLFL.

By share, this clonotype ranks as medium-sized. This sequence joins TRBV19 and TRBJ1-4; weak D call: TRBD1 (6 bases). Trimming pared 4 bases from V and 8 bases from J, leaving 17 bases between. Germline lookup yields CDR1 LNHDA and CDR2 SQIVND (reference sequence). This CDR3 region has 15 residues. CDR3 protein: CASSNMRGRGEKLFF. In DNA form, the CDR3 reads TGTGCCAGTAGTAATATGAGGGGCAGGGGAGAAAAACTGTTTTTT. Looking up the rest from reference TRBV19 and TRBJ1-4 gives the full variable domain: DGGITQSPKYLFRKEGQNVTLSCEQNLNHDAMYWYRQDPGQGLRLIYYSQIVNDFQKGDIAEGYSVSREKKESFPLTVTSAQKNPTAFYLCASSNMRGRGEKLFFGSGTQLSVL.

In its sample, this clonotype ranks as large. The chain links TRBV19 to TRBJ2-7; 7 bases map to TRBD2. The V gene end was trimmed by 5 bases and the J gene end by 2 bases; junction bases not matched to a gene: 12. The CDR3 loop spans 16 amino acids. The germline gives CDR1 LNHDA, CDR2 SQIVND (reference sequence). This CDR3 is CASSLPTSAGTYEQYF. CDR3 nucleotide sequence: TGTGCCAGTAGTCTACCCACTTCAGCGGGAACCTACGAGCAGTACTTC.

The chain carries TRBV5-1 and TRBJ1-2; D is unresolved. The CDR3 is made up of 13 amino acids. The germline V gene encodes CDR1 SGHRS and CDR2 YFSETQ. The V end lost 1 base, the J end lost 4 bases, and 8 bases lay between the germline ends. The CDR3 loop reads CASSLQDFYGYTF. CDR3 nucleotides: TGCGCCAGCAGCTTGCAGGATTTCTATGGCTACACCTTC. Drawing the rest from reference TRBV5-1 and TRBJ1-2, the complete variable domain is KAGVTQTPRYLIKTRGQQVTLSCSPISGHRSVSWYQQTPGQGLQFLFEYFSETQRNKGNFPGRFSGRQFSNSRSEMNVSTLELGDSALYLCASSLQDFYGYTFGSGTRLTVV.

CDR3 in amino acids: CASSLVFGEGYEQYF. CDR3 DNA: TGTGCCAGCAGCTTGGTCTTCGGGGAGGGCTACGAGCAGTACTTC. This chain links TRBV11-2 with TRBJ2-7, with 7 nucleotides matching TRBD2. V shed 3 bases, J shed 3 bases, and the junction held 8 bases outside the gene matches. Germline CDR1 reads SGHAT; CDR2 reads FQNNGV. There are 15 residues in the CDR3.

This clonotype has just a few counts. V usage is TRBV7-9 and J usage is TRBJ2-7; 7 positions match TRBD2. The CDR3 covers 14 residues. Per the germline V gene, CDR1 is SEHNR and CDR2 is FQNEAQ (reference sequence). The CDR3 sequence is CVRSLMGTNYEQYF. CDR3 DNA sequence: TGTGTCAGAAGCTTAATGGGGACTAACTACGAGCAGTACTTC. Drawing the rest from reference TRBV7-9 and TRBJ2-7, the complete variable domain is DTGVSQNPRHKITKRGQNVTFRCDPISEHNRLYWYRQTLGQGPEFLTYFQNEAQLEKSRLLSDRFSAERPKGSFSTLEIQRTEQGDSAMYLCVRSLMGTNYEQYFGPGTRLTVT.

Within the sample, this clonotype is hyperexpanded (1% or more). The chain carries TRBV5-4 and TRBJ2-7; 7 nucleotides agree with TRBD1. V lost 2 bases, J lost 4 bases, and 6 bases stayed unmatched. From germline, CDR1 is SGHNT and CDR2 YYREEE (reference sequence). The CDR3 has 14 residues. In nucleotides, the CDR3 is TGTGCCAGCAGCTTTGAACAGGGGAGATACGAGCAGTACTTC. It yields the protein CASSFEQGRYEQYF. Variable domain in full (rest from reference TRBV5-4 and TRBJ2-7): ETGVTQSPTHLIKTRGQQVTLRCSSQSGHNTVSWYQQALGQGPQFIFQYYREEENGRGNFPPRFSGLQFPNYSSELNVNALELDDSALYLCASSFEQGRYEQYFGPGTRLTVT.

This clonotype was detected a few times. The chain combines TRBV5-1 with TRBJ1-2, with D possibly being TRBD1 (5 bases). CDR1 and CDR2 (germline): SGHRS, YFSETQ. The CDR3 spans 16 residues. The V gene lost 3 bases and the J gene lost 4 bases, with 19 bases spanning the gap. CDR3 region: CASSSMSWGGGYGYTF. The CDR3, as DNA: TGCGCCAGCAGCTCGATGTCCTGGGGCGGTGGCTATGGCTACACCTTC. The full variable domain, completed using reference TRBV5-1 and TRBJ1-2, is KAGVTQTPRYLIKTRGQQVTLSCSPISGHRSVSWYQQTPGQGLQFLFEYFSETQRNKGNFPGRFSGRQFSNSRSEMNVSTLELGDSALYLCASSSMSWGGGYGYTFGSGTRLTVV.

This sequence joins TRBV15 and TRBJ1-4; 8 bases align to TRBD1. The CDR3 totals 16 residues. Unmatched junction bases numbered 14, after V lost 9 bases and J lost 5 bases. Germline V gene lookup returns CDR1 LNHNV and CDR2 YYDKDF (reference sequence). As DNA, the CDR3 is TGTGCCACAAGCCCAGGGGGCGCGGCAAGAAATGAAAAACTGTTTTTT. Translation gives CATSPGGAARNEKLFF.

By share of the sample, this clonotype is medium-sized. The chain recombines TRBV7-9 with TRBJ1-1; D is unclear. The CDR3 extends over 15 amino acids. Trimming removed 5 bases from V and 0 bases from J, with 13 bases in between. Looked up from germline, CDR1 is SEHNR and CDR2 is FQNEAQ (reference sequence). The CDR3: CASSAVGGVNTEAFF. As DNA, the CDR3 is TGTGCCAGCAGCGCAGTGGGTGGGGTGAACACTGAAGCTTTCTTT.

The rearrangement joins TRBV5-6 to TRBJ2-5; TRBD2 aligns across 9 bases. There are 18 residues in the CDR3. The V segment lost 0 bases and the J segment 7 bases; nucleotides outside the gene matches: 16. CDR1 and CDR2 from the germline V gene are SGHDT and YYEEEE. DNA of the CDR3: TGTGCCAGCAGCTTGGGGTATGGGGCTAGCGGGAATTCGGCGACCCAGTACTTC. It is translated as CASSLGYGASGNSATQYF.

This clonotype came up a few times. V is TRBV5-1 and J is TRBJ1-1; no clear D gene. The CDR3 extends over 15 amino acids. V lost 1 base, J lost 2 bases, and 12 bases lay in between. Germline assignment: CDR1 SGHRS and CDR2 YFSETQ. The CDR3 reads CASSLSAGYNTEAFF. The CDR3 region has the DNA TGCGCCAGCAGCTTGAGTGCGGGTTATAACACTGAAGCTTTCTTT.

The V and J genes are TRBV18 and TRBJ2-2; D unclear. Trimming left V 0 bases short and J 3 bases short, with 5 bases between. Germline CDR1 reads KGHSH; CDR2 reads LQKENI. The CDR3 extends over 14 amino acids. This CDR3 reads CASSPPVDTGELFF. DNA for the CDR3: TGTGCCAGCTCACCACCGGTCGACACCGGGGAGCTGTTTTTT.

This clonotype was recorded once. The junction and the germline gene differ at one end; a read error may be behind it. The chain has TRBV18 and TRBJ2-3, with a tentative D call TRBD1 (5 bases). Per the germline V gene, CDR1 is KGHSH and CDR2 is LQKENI. CDR3 size: 16 residues. CDR3 nucleotide sequence: TGTGCAAGCTCACCCCAGGGAATCATTAGCACAGATACGCAGTATTTT. Its protein product is CASSPQGIISTDTQYF.

This clonotype was recorded a few times. This chain uses TRBV20-1 with TRBJ2-3; 8 bases line up with TRBD2. Germline-derived CDR1 and CDR2 are DFQATT and SNEGSKA (reference sequence). The CDR3 runs to 16 residues. V was pared by 0 bases and J by 2 bases, with 7 bases of the junction left unmatched. In nucleotides, the CDR3 is TGCAGTGCTAGAGATTTAATAGCGGGGATCACAGATACGCAGTATTTT. Translation: CSARDLIAGITDTQYF.

The chain carries TRBV18 and TRBJ2-3; possibly TRBD1 for D (5 bases). Trimming pared 7 bases from V and 3 bases from J, leaving 14 bases between. Per the germline V gene, CDR1 is KGHSH and CDR2 is LQKENI. This CDR3 is 14 amino acids long. CDR3: CASLQVLQTDTQYF. DNA for the CDR3: TGTGCCAGCTTACAGGTCCTCCAAACAGATACGCAGTATTTT.

Here the CDR3 DNA reads TGTGCCAGCAGCTTAGAGTCTGATGGGGACAGGGTGGGGGATAGCAATCAGCCCCAGCATTTT. The encoded protein is CASSLESDGDRVGDSNQPQHF. The chain uses TRBV7-3 and TRBJ1-5; 9 bases map to TRBD1. This CDR3 comprises 21 residues. Trimming removed 2 bases from V and 0 bases from J; junction bases left unmatched: 17. CDR1 is SGHTA, CDR2 FQGTGA, per germline.

This rearrangement joins TRBV6-5 to TRBJ2-1; either TRBD1 or TRBD2 may fit D (5 bases each). Germline V gene data show CDR1 as MNHEY and CDR2 as SVGAGI. Trimming removed 6 bases at V and 3 bases at J, with 18 bases between. CDR3 length: 16 residues. For the CDR3, the DNA is TGTGCCAGCAGCCCCGGGGCAAAAGGGGTCTACAATGAGCAGTTCTTC. Its protein product is CASSPGAKGVYNEQFF.

As regards this clonotype: A read error may explain this, as a much larger clone is one base away. V is TRBV7-9 and J is TRBJ2-7, with 7 bases fitting TRBD1. The CDR3 has 16 amino acids. The V and J ends lost 5 bases and 4 bases, in that order; junction bases with no gene match: 14. The germline V gene has CDR1 SEHNR and CDR2 FQNEAQ (reference sequence). CDR3: CASSHRNRGPPYEQYF. For the CDR3, the DNA is TGTGCCAGCAGCCACCGTAACAGGGGTCCCCCGTACGAGCAGTACTTC.